One sample yielded the 9 T cell receptor beta chains listed below, sequenced in a study of post-analysis software for immune sequencing data (dated by TCRdb to the mid-2010s). Libraries were prepared through PCR. These reads were obtained on an Illumina HiSeq 2500. Unique molecular identifiers were incorporated into TCR beta cDNA libraries to reduce PCR and sequencing biases. Through fastp at Q25 and MiXCR, TCRdb rebuilt clones from the public reads, retaining in-frame beta chains. CDR3 protein sequences are deduplicated, and each keeps its most common genes and DNA. The sample table records under 900,000 distinct CDR3 sequences; about 57% of these occur just once. The ten largest clones add up to 4.6% of the sample. What the study reported, not specific to this receptor: Four to six TRBV segments, including TRBV5-6, TRBV5-1 and TRBV20-1, were significantly more frequent in patients than controls.

These receptors' targets are unknown. The sample consisted of blood. The origin of the receptors is a girl aged 5 to 17 with multiple sclerosis.

This sequence joins TRBV7-9 and TRBJ1-4; 7 nucleotides line up with TRBD1. The CDR3 has 12 amino acids. Germline CDR1 and CDR2: SEHNR and FQNEAQ (reference sequence). Trimming took 3 bases from V and 12 from J; bases not matched to a gene: 4. In DNA, the CDR3 is TGTGCCAGCAGCTTTGGACAGGCAGAACTGTTTTTT. Translation gives CASSFGQAELFF.

The rearrangement joins TRBV5-1 to TRBJ2-7, with D tentatively TRBD1 (5 bases). V shed 0 bases and J shed 3 bases, with 13 bases lying between them. The V gene's germline CDR1 is SGHRS and CDR2 YFSETQ. The CDR3 spans 15 residues. CDR3: CASSLDSGHLYEQYF. The CDR3, as DNA: TGCGCCAGCAGCTTGGATTCAGGACACCTCTACGAGCAGTACTTC.

V usage is TRBV27 and J usage is TRBJ1-2; D uncertain. Trimming shortened V by 4 bases and J by 0 bases, and 12 bases separated the two germline ends. The CDR3 totals 15 residues. CDR1 is MNHEY and CDR2 is SMNVEV in the germline V gene (reference sequence). The CDR3 nucleotides read TGTGCCAGCAGTTCCCTTCCCCGGACTAACTATGGCTACACCTTC. It codes for CASSSLPRTNYGYTF.

This clonotype was found a few times. The chain uses TRBV27 and TRBJ2-1; 8 nucleotides line up with TRBD2. V shed 5 bases, J shed 4 bases, and the junction held 16 bases outside the gene matches. Germline lookup yields CDR1 MNHEY and CDR2 SMNVEV (reference sequence). The CDR3 sequence is 18 residues long. CDR3 coding DNA: TGTGCCAGCAGTAACCCAGGGATACAAGCGGGGGCATACAATGAGCAGTTCTTC. Translated: CASSNPGIQAGAYNEQFF.

The chain carries TRBV12-5 and TRBJ1-1, with D tentatively TRBD1 (5 bases). CDR1 and CDR2 (germline): LGHNT, FRNRAP. V lost 5 bases and J 13 bases, leaving 20 bases between the germline ends. The CDR3 runs to 13 residues. CDR3 nucleotides: TGTGCTAGTGGTATGGGGGTCCAATTGGGAGGTTTCTTT. Encoded protein: CASGMGVQLGGFF. Looking up the rest from reference TRBV12-5 and TRBJ1-1 gives the full variable domain: DARVTQTPRHKVTEMGQEVTMRCQPILGHNTVFWYRQTMMQGLELLAYFRNRAPLDDSGMPKDRFSAEMPDATLATLKIQPSEPRDSAVYFCASGMGVQLGGFFGQGTRLTVV.

This rearrangement joins TRBV12-5 to TRBJ2-7, with D unresolved. Deletions cut 1 base from V and 2 bases from J, with 6 bases between. The CDR3 runs to 13 residues. Germline V gives CDR1 LGHNT, CDR2 FRNRAP. The chain's CDR3 is CASGLGVTYEQYF. The CDR3 nucleotides read TGTGCTAGTGGTTTGGGGGTGACCTACGAGCAGTACTTC. The complete variable domain, with remaining parts taken from reference TRBV12-5 and TRBJ2-7, reads DARVTQTPRHKVTEMGQEVTMRCQPILGHNTVFWYRQTMMQGLELLAYFRNRAPLDDSGMPKDRFSAEMPDATLATLKIQPSEPRDSAVYFCASGLGVTYEQYFGPGTRLTVT.

The rearrangement links TRBV10-2 to TRBJ1-2, with 8 bases aligning to TRBD1. Germline V gene lookup returns CDR1 WSHSY and CDR2 SAAADI. Trimming at V came to 3 bases and at J to 8 bases, leaving 14 bases not matched to a gene. This CDR3 comprises 16 residues. In DNA, the CDR3 is TGCGCCAGCAGTGATGCAAGTGACAGGGGAACCAGAGGCTACACCTTC. Translation gives CASSDASDRGTRGYTF.

This rearrangement joins TRBV5-1 to TRBJ2-7, with TRBD2 matching over 14 bases. Losses at the gene ends were 7 bases for V and 5 bases for J; bases not matched to a gene: 8. CDR3 length: 15 residues. Germline V gives CDR1 SGHRS, CDR2 YFSETQ. The CDR3 coding sequence is TGCGCCAGCCGTGCCGGGACTAGCGGGGGAAACGAGCAGTACTTC. Residues: CASRAGTSGGNEQYF.

This clonotype was recorded a few times. The chain joins TRBV6-1 to TRBJ2-3; no reliable D call. This CDR3 spans 12 amino acids. V lost 1 base and J lost 9, with 8 bases in between. Germline V gene data show CDR1 as MNHNS and CDR2 as SASEGT. The CDR3 protein is CASSEVGSTQYF. As DNA, the CDR3 is TGTGCCAGCAGTGAAGTTGGTTCGACGCAGTATTTT.